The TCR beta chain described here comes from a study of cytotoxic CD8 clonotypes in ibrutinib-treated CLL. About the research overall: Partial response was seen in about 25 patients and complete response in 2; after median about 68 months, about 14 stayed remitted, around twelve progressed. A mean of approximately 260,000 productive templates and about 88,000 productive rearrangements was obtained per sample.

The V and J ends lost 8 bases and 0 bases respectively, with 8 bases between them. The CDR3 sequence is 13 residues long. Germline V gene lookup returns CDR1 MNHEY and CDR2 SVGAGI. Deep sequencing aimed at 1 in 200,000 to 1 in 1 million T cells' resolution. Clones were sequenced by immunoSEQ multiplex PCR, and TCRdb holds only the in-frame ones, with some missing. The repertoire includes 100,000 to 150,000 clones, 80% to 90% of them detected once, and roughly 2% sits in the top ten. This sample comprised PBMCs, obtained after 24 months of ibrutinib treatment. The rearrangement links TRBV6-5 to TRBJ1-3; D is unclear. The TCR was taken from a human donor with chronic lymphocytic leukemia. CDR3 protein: CASARVSGNTIYF. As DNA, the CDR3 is TGTGCCAGCGCACGGGTCTCTGGAAACACCATATATTTT.